The 8 T cell receptor beta chains listed next were all sequenced from one sample in a study of blood T cell repertoires in COVID-19. Here immunoSEQ multiplex PCR was the method, and the copy in TCRdb shows in-frame clones only, minus some. Among a few hundred thousand clones listed, 80% were seen once. Sequencing was done on a sample of peripheral blood. All receptors derive from a human donor in a cohort sampled during active COVID-19.

Comment on this clone: Compared with germline, one end of the junction differs, possibly owing to a read error. The rearrangement joins TRBV30 to TRBJ2-7, with 7 bases that match TRBD1. Germline V gene data show CDR1 as GTSNPN and CDR2 as SVGIG (reference sequence). The CDR3 contains 11 residues. This CDR3 is CAWSVRDSRSF. DNA for the CDR3: TGTGCCTGGAGTGTACGGGACAGTCGGTCCTTC.

The CDR3 DNA is TGTGCTAGTGGTTCTTCCCCAGGGGGCGCGAACACTGAAGCTTTCTTT. Amino acid sequence: CASGSSPGGANTEAFF. J is TRBJ1-1 and V is TRBV12-5, with 8 positions matching TRBD1. The V and J ends lost 4 bases and 1 base, in that order; junction bases with no gene match: 8. This CDR3 spans 16 amino acids. Germline lookup yields CDR1 LGHNT and CDR2 FRNRAP. The full variable domain, with the rest looked up from reference TRBV12-5 and TRBJ1-1, is DARVTQTPRHKVTEMGQEVTMRCQPILGHNTVFWYRQTMMQGLELLAYFRNRAPLDDSGMPKDRFSAEMPDATLATLKIQPSEPRDSAVYFCASGSSPGGANTEAFFGQGTRLTVV.

In DNA form, the CDR3 reads TGTGCCAGCTCACCCGGGAGGAGCTCCTACAATGAGCAGTTCTTC. Translation: CASSPGRSSYNEQFF. The chain uses TRBV18 and TRBJ2-1; 7 nucleotides align to TRBD2. This CDR3 spans 15 amino acids. Trimming removed 3 bases from V and 0 bases from J; junction bases left unmatched: 2. From germline, CDR1 is KGHSH and CDR2 LQKENI.

J is TRBJ1-1 and V is TRBV24-1; TRBD1 might be the D (5 bases). This CDR3 spans 14 amino acids. Trimming shortened V by 9 bases and J by 0 bases, and 13 bases separated the two germline ends. Per germline, CDR1 KGHDR and CDR2 SFDVKD. This chain's CDR3 is CATRPGRVNTEAFF. CDR3 bases: TGTGCCACCCGTCCGGGCAGGGTGAACACTGAAGCTTTCTTT.

This clone was observed a few times. The J gene is TRBJ1-4, the V gene TRBV19; 11 bases line up with TRBD1. CDR3 length: 17 amino acids. The ends lost 6 bases at V and 3 bases at J; junction bases unmatched: 9. The V gene's germline CDR1 is LNHDA and CDR2 SQIVND (reference sequence). In nucleotides, the CDR3 is TGTGCCAGTAGACGAGGGACAGGGGGTCTCCCTAATGAAAAACTGTTTTTT. Its protein is CASRRGTGGLPNEKLFF.

The chain couples TRBV27 to TRBJ2-3, with D possibly TRBD1 on 6 matching bases. There are 15 residues in the CDR3. Germline-derived CDR1 and CDR2 are MNHEY and SMNVEV (reference sequence). V dropped 3 bases and J dropped 2 bases, with 12 bases sitting between them. The CDR3 DNA sequence: TGTGCCAGCAGTTTCAGGGGACAATCCACAGATACGCAGTATTTT. Translation: CASSFRGQSTDTQYF.

This clone was counted a single time. This sequence joins TRBV5-1 and TRBJ2-5; 11 positions agree with TRBD2. Germline CDR1 SGHRS, CDR2 YFSETQ. This CDR3 comprises 15 residues. Unmatched junction bases numbered 3, after V lost 3 bases and J lost 2 bases. The CDR3, as DNA: TGCGCCAGCAGCTCACTAGCGGGAGAACAAGAGACCCAGTACTTC. Its translation is CASSSLAGEQETQYF.

This clone was picked up one time. The genes are TRBV6-5 and TRBJ2-2; 8 nucleotides line up with TRBD1. CDR3 length equals 15 residues. With 6 bases clipped from V and 2 bases from J, the junction kept 5 bases outside the gene matches. Per germline, CDR1 MNHEY and CDR2 SVGAGI. As DNA, the CDR3 is TGTGCCAGCAGGATCAGGGGGCTTAACACCGGGGAGCTGTTTTTT. It translates to CASRIRGLNTGELFF.